This TCR beta chain was sequenced in a study of T-cell reconstitution after alpha-beta-depleted transplantation in children. The CDR3 consists of 14 residues. V dropped 1 base and J dropped 4 bases, with 10 bases sitting between them. Unique molecular identifiers featured in how the TCRbeta library was prepared. TCRdb re-called the PCR reads through MiXCR, storing one row per CDR3 protein. The table shows nearly 550,000 distinct CDR3 sequences, with about 16% occurring only once. The rearrangement links TRBV12-3 or TRBV12-4 to TRBJ1-1; D is unresolved. The specimen was PBMCs from the stem cell graft donor, collected from the stem cell graft. This sequence was found in a human donor who donated a stem cell graft to a child with acute lymphoblastic leukemia. CDR3 sequence reads: CASSLGGIATEAFF. The CDR3 nucleotides are TGTGCCAGCAGTTTAGGCGGGATCGCCACTGAAGCTTTCTTT.